The rows below give T cell receptor beta chains drawn from one sample of a study of T cell responses to AZD1222 COVID-19 vaccine. Method: immunoSEQ multiplex PCR; TCRdb's copy keeps in-frame clones and lacks some. The table has 200,000 or so clones, 85% to 95% seen once. The source was peripheral blood, collected 28 days after the second AZD1222 dose. These receptors all come from an adult who received the AZD1222 COVID-19 vaccine. Both conserved end residues are part of each CDR3. A D gene is named only where the DNA matches it firmly. Not all rows give a size; the values are once, few, many and, for expanded clones, a class.

abundance	d_gene	v_gene	len	j_gene	CDR3nt	CDR3aa
once	TRBD1	TRBV19	16	TRBJ1-1	TGTGCCAGTGGACTGTGGGGACAGGGGGCAAACACTGAAGCTTTCTTT	CASGLWGQGANTEAFF
-	-	TRBV9	16	TRBJ1-1	TGTGCCAGCAGCGTGGGCAGGGCGGGAAAAACAACTGAAGCTTTCTTT	CASSVGRAGKTTEAFF
-	-	TRBV6-5	15	TRBJ1-4	TGTGCCAGCAGTCCTCCCCTAGGGGGTCCCGAAAAACTGTTTTTT	CASSPPLGGPEKLFF
-	-	TRBV6-1	11	TRBJ1-3	TGTGCCAGCAGTGAAGAATACACCATATATTTT	CASSEEYTIYF
-	-	TRBV5-1	16	TRBJ1-6	TGCGCCAGCAGCTCAGGACAGCCCGCATCCCAATCACCCCTCCACTTT	CASSSGQPASQSPLHF
-	TRBD1	TRBV28	13	TRBJ1-5	TGTGCCAGTCGGGACAGGGGGCTTCAGCCCCAGCATTTT	CASRDRGLQPQHF
-	TRBD1	TRBV3-1/TRBV3-2	14	TRBJ2-2	TGTGCCAGCAGCCTGACAGGGGATACCGGGGAGCTGTTTTTT	CASSLTGDTGELFF
-	-	TRBV7-9	14	TRBJ2-2	TGTGCCAGCAGCTTAGATACTCGGACCGGGGAGCTGTTTTTT	CASSLDTRTGELFF
few	TRBD1	TRBV28	13	TRBJ2-7	TGTGCCAGCAATCCGGGACAGTCCTACGAGCAGTACTTC	CASNPGQSYEQYF
once	-	TRBV12-5	11	TRBJ2-5	TGTGCTAGTGGCCGAGGCGAGACCCAGTACTTC	CASGRGETQYF
once	TRBD1	TRBV6-6	15	TRBJ2-2	TGTGCCAGCAGTTACCCGGGACAGGGTACCGGGGAGCTGTTTTTT	CASSYPGQGTGELFF
-	TRBD1	TRBV2	15	TRBJ1-6	TGTGCCAGCAGTGAAAGGTCCAGGGGGTCTTCACCCCTCCACTTT	CASSERSRGSSPLHF
-	TRBD1	TRBV7-9	14	TRBJ2-3	TGTGCCAGCAGCTCGCGGACAGGGATCGATACGCAGTATTTT	CASSSRTGIDTQYF
-	TRBD1	TRBV7-2	16	TRBJ1-2	TGTGCCAGCAGCCCAGGGACAGGGTACGGACTCTTAAGCTACACCTTC	CASSPGTGYGLLSYTF
-	-	TRBV3-1/TRBV3-2	17	TRBJ1-4	TGTGCCAGCAGCCAAGCAGCCTCGTTGGCCCTTGGGGAAAAACTGTTTTTT	CASSQAASLALGEKLFF
-	-	TRBV7-9	14	TRBJ2-1	TGTGCCAGCAGCTTTGGCACTTCCTACAATGAGCAGTTCTTC	CASSFGTSYNEQFF
-	-	TRBV2	12	TRBJ2-1	TGTGCCAGCATGGGGGGCGCGGGTGAGCAGTTCTTC	CASMGGAGEQFF
few	TRBD2	TRBV11-2	17	TRBJ2-1	TGTGCCAGCATAGGGACTAGCGGGGGGGCCAGGTACAATGAGCAGTTCTTC	CASIGTSGGARYNEQFF
-	TRBD1	TRBV6-5	14	TRBJ1-4	TGTGCCAGCAGTACAGGACAGGGAAGGGAAAAACTGTTTTTT	CASSTGQGREKLFF
-	-	TRBV7-9	14	TRBJ1-1	TGTGCCAGCACGGTAGCAGTCGGAAACACTGAAGCTTTCTTT	CASTVAVGNTEAFF
-	TRBD1	TRBV5-4	13	TRBJ1-1	TGTGCCAGCAGCTCCCAGGGGGGCAGAGGAGCTTTCTTT	CASSSQGGRGAFF
once	-	TRBV6-1	15	TRBJ1-1	TGTGCCAGCAGTGAAAGCGGGGGGTCAAGCACTGAAGCTTTCTTT	CASSESGGSSTEAFF
-	-	TRBV3-1/TRBV3-2	11	TRBJ2-7	TGTGCCAGCAGCCAAGATGGGAAGCAGTACTTC	CASSQDGKQYF
-	-	TRBV3-1/TRBV3-2	15	TRBJ1-4	TGTGCCAGCAGCCCTCCCCGACAGCTTAATGAAAAACTGTTTTTT	CASSPPRQLNEKLFF
-	-	TRBV7-9	15	TRBJ2-5	TGTGCCAGCAGCTTAGCCGAGATAGAAAGGGAGACCCAGTACTTC	CASSLAEIERETQYF
once	-	TRBV27	15	TRBJ1-6	TGTGCCAGCAGTTCCCCATGGGGGGGGAATTCACCCCTCCACTTT	CASSSPWGGNSPLHF
-	TRBD2	TRBV29-1	13	TRBJ2-7	TGCAGCGCCGGGACTAGCAGCTCCTACGAGCAGTACTTC	CSAGTSSSYEQYF
-	-	TRBV21-1	14	TRBJ1-5	TGTGCCAGCAGCAAAATTGGTAAGAATCAGCCCCAGCATTTT	CASSKIGKNQPQHF
-	-	TRBV2	13	TRBJ1-1	TGTGCCAGCATCAAGGGGGAAGTCGCTGAAGCTTTCTTT	CASIKGEVAEAFF
-	-	TRBV5-4	11	TRBJ2-1	TGTGCCAGCAGCCTCCTCAATGAGCAGTTCTTC	CASSLLNEQFF
once	-	TRBV18	13	TRBJ1-1	TGTGCCAGCTCACCACAGGGAGGTTACGAAGCTTTCTTT	CASSPQGGYEAFF
once	TRBD1	TRBV28	15	TRBJ1-4	TGTGCCAGCATACCGGGGACAGCCGTTAATGAAAAACTGTTTTTT	CASIPGTAVNEKLFF
-	-	TRBV19	16	TRBJ1-1	TGTGCCAGTAGTTCACCCGGCGGTCGACACGACACTGAAGCTTTCTTT	CASSSPGGRHDTEAFF
-	TRBD1	TRBV5-1	13	TRBJ1-1	TGCGCCAGCAGCACGGACAGGATGACTGAAGCTTTCTTT	CASSTDRMTEAFF
-	-	TRBV9	12	TRBJ1-1	TGTGCCAGCACCGATACTGGGTCTGAAGCTTTCTTT	CASTDTGSEAFF
-	-	TRBV27	16	TRBJ2-5	TGTGCCAGCAGTTTGGGGAAAACCCAAAACAGGGAGACCCAGTACTTC	CASSLGKTQNRETQYF
-	-	TRBV7-9	14	TRBJ1-4	TGTGCCAGCAGCTTAAAGATTACGGCTGAAAAACTGTTTTTT	CASSLKITAEKLFF
-	TRBD1	TRBV6-5	15	TRBJ2-6	TGTGCCAGTGACAGGGAATTCTCTGGGGCCAACGTCCTGACTTTC	CASDREFSGANVLTF
-	TRBD1	TRBV5-6	16	TRBJ1-5	TGTGCCAGCAGCTTGGCAAAGGGACAGATTAATCAGCCCCAGCATTTT	CASSLAKGQINQPQHF
-	-	TRBV4-1	17	TRBJ1-2	TGCGCCAGCAGCCAGCCCAACCGGGACCGGGGGTACTATGGCTACACCTTC	CASSQPNRDRGYYGYTF
few	-	TRBV6-5	13	TRBJ1-1	TGTGCCAGCAGTTACGCCAGGGTAGGTGAAGCTTTCTTT	CASSYARVGEAFF
-	-	TRBV29-1	13	TRBJ1-5	TGCAGCGTTGATGGGGGGCTGGGACAGCCCCAGCATTTT	CSVDGGLGQPQHF
-	TRBD1	TRBV7-2	15	TRBJ1-5	TGTGCCAGCAGCTCACAACACAGGGGTCATCAGCCCCAGCATTTT	CASSSQHRGHQPQHF
-	-	TRBV19	14	TRBJ2-5	TGTGCCAGTAGCCTTCAGGGTGGGCCGGAGACCCAGTACTTC	CASSLQGGPETQYF
-	TRBD1	TRBV19	15	TRBJ2-3	TGTGCCAGTAGTTTCCGGGACAGGGTCTCAGATACGCAGTATTTT	CASSFRDRVSDTQYF
-	-	TRBV28	11	TRBJ1-6	TGTGCCACAAGATATAATTCACCCCTCCACTTT	CATRYNSPLHF
-	-	TRBV4-1	15	TRBJ2-1	TGCGCCAGCAGCCAAGGACTAGGAACCTACAATGAGCAGTTCTTC	CASSQGLGTYNEQFF
-	-	TRBV18	16	TRBJ1-2	TGTGCCAGCTCACCAAATATTGCCAGGTCCAACTATGGCTACACCTTC	CASSPNIARSNYGYTF
-	TRBD2	TRBV6-6	14	TRBJ2-1	TGTGCCAGCAGTACTACTAGCGGTCGGGATGAGCAGTTCTTC	CASSTTSGRDEQFF
once	TRBD1	TRBV11-1	15	TRBJ2-7	TGTGCCAGCAGCTTAGGGGGACAGGGGCTGTACGAGCAGTACTTC	CASSLGGQGLYEQYF
-	-	TRBV5-6	13	TRBJ2-4	TGTGCCAGCAGCACACGGGCCAAAAACATTCAGTACTTC	CASSTRAKNIQYF
-	TRBD1	TRBV5-1	15	TRBJ2-1	TGCGCCAGCAGCTCCGGGACAGGGATATTTGATGAGCAGTTCTTC	CASSSGTGIFDEQFF
-	TRBD2	TRBV19	14	TRBJ2-3	TGTGCCAGTAGCACCGGGACTAGACGGATACAGCAGTATTTT	CASSTGTRRIQQYF
-	-	TRBV28	13	TRBJ1-2	TGTGCCAGCAGTTTTAAGGCCTTCTATGGCTACACCTTC	CASSFKAFYGYTF
-	TRBD2	TRBV5-1	17	TRBJ2-1	TGCGCCAGCAGCTTGGCACCTAGCGGGGGGGTCTTGCATGAGCAGTTCTTC	CASSLAPSGGVLHEQFF
-	-	TRBV5-1	17	TRBJ2-1	TGCGCCAGCAGCTTTGAGGATACGGACTTCTTATACAATGAGCAGTTCTTC	CASSFEDTDFLYNEQFF
few	-	TRBV5-1	14	TRBJ1-1	TGCGCCAGCAGCCCGACTGCGGGGCTGACTGAAGCTTTCTTT	CASSPTAGLTEAFF
-	-	TRBV3-1/TRBV3-2	13	TRBJ1-5	TGTGCCAGCAGCCAAGACAGCAGTCGGCCCCAGCATTTT	CASSQDSSRPQHF